The rows below give T cell receptor beta chains drawn from one sample of a study of cytomegalovirus exposure and HLA in healthy donors. This table comes from immunoSEQ multiplex PCR, and its TCRdb copy is limited to in-frame clones, with some not included. This sample has more than 150,000 clones, with 75% to 85% found just once. Sequencing input: PBMCs. The receptors shown here come from a woman aged 25 to 45 in good health and CMV-seropositive. CDR3s include the opening cysteine and the closing phenylalanine or tryptophan. Fields, in order: J gene, V gene, clone size, D gene, CDR3 DNA, CDR3 protein. D genes are given only for firm matches. The listing skips clone size in some rows; elsewhere it reads once, few, many or a size class.

j_gene: TRBJ1-5
v_gene: TRBV10-3
abundance: .
d_gene: TRBD1
CDR3nt: TGTGCCATCAGTGCCGGGACAGTCTATAGCAATCAGCCCCAGCATTTT
CDR3aa: CAISAGTVYSNQPQHF

j_gene: TRBJ1-5
v_gene: TRBV28
abundance: .
d_gene: .
CDR3nt: TGTGCCAGCAGTTTAGTGGACAGTCATCAGCCCCAGCATTTT
CDR3aa: CASSLVDSHQPQHF

j_gene: TRBJ2-4
v_gene: TRBV11-2
abundance: once
d_gene: .
CDR3nt: TGTGCCAGCAGCTTAGAAGGAGGGCTGAACATTCAGTACTTC
CDR3aa: CASSLEGGLNIQYF

j_gene: TRBJ1-6
v_gene: TRBV5-1
abundance: few
d_gene: .
CDR3nt: TGCGCCAGCAGCTTGATCGGGCGGGATTCACCCCTCCACTTT
CDR3aa: CASSLIGRDSPLHF

j_gene: TRBJ1-4
v_gene: TRBV14
abundance: .
d_gene: TRBD1
CDR3nt: TGTGCCAGCAGCCAATTCGGACAGGGCCTCAATGAAAAACTGTTTTTT
CDR3aa: CASSQFGQGLNEKLFF

j_gene: TRBJ2-1
v_gene: TRBV19
abundance: .
d_gene: TRBD2
CDR3nt: TGTGCCAGTAGTTTGCAAAGGGGACTAGCGGGGGGCAATGAGCAGTTCTTC
CDR3aa: CASSLQRGLAGGNEQFF

j_gene: TRBJ2-1
v_gene: TRBV2
abundance: .
d_gene: .
CDR3nt: TGTGCCATCTTCCGGGGCAATGAGCAGTTCTTC
CDR3aa: CAIFRGNEQFF

j_gene: TRBJ1-1
v_gene: TRBV19
abundance: .
d_gene: .
CDR3nt: TGTGCCAGTAGTCCAGGGGTCGTACTTGTGAACACTGAAGCTTTCTTT
CDR3aa: CASSPGVVLVNTEAFF

j_gene: TRBJ1-6
v_gene: TRBV7-2
abundance: .
d_gene: TRBD1
CDR3nt: TGTGCCAGCAGCTTACGCGGACAGGTCTCTAGGACCCTCCACTTT
CDR3aa: CASSLRGQVSRTLHF

j_gene: TRBJ2-3
v_gene: TRBV15
abundance: .
d_gene: TRBD2
CDR3nt: TGTGCCACCAGCATTATAGCGGGGAGCACAGATACGCAGTATTTT
CDR3aa: CATSIIAGSTDTQYF

j_gene: TRBJ2-3
v_gene: TRBV19
abundance: .
d_gene: .
CDR3nt: TGTGCCACAAGCAGCGGTACCACAGATACGCAGTATTTT
CDR3aa: CATSSGTTDTQYF

j_gene: TRBJ1-4
v_gene: TRBV7-2
abundance: .
d_gene: TRBD1
CDR3nt: TGTGCCAGCAGCTTTCTCGGGACAGGGGATGAAAAACTGTTTTTT
CDR3aa: CASSFLGTGDEKLFF

j_gene: TRBJ1-2
v_gene: TRBV5-4
abundance: .
d_gene: TRBD1
CDR3nt: TGTGCCAGCAGCTTGGGGGACAGGGGTGACGGCTACACCTTC
CDR3aa: CASSLGDRGDGYTF

j_gene: TRBJ1-1
v_gene: TRBV13
abundance: .
d_gene: .
CDR3nt: TGTGCCAGCAGCTTAGTGGTCCGGTACACTGAAGCTTTCTTT
CDR3aa: CASSLVVRYTEAFF

j_gene: TRBJ2-3
v_gene: TRBV7-9
abundance: few
d_gene: .
CDR3nt: TGTGCCAGCAGGGCAGGTGGAACAGATACGCAGTATTTT
CDR3aa: CASRAGGTDTQYF